The 26 T cell receptor beta chains below were found in one sample sequenced in a study of blood T cell repertoires in COVID-19. Assay used: immunoSEQ multiplex PCR; TCRdb lists only in-frame clones, some missing. The data contain about 290,000 clones, roughly 90% of them singletons. Material: peripheral blood. The receptors were gathered from a woman in her 40s who had recovered from COVID-19.

This clone was counted once. V gene TRBV7-2 combines with J gene TRBJ2-1; 7 nucleotides align to TRBD2. V lost 2 bases and J lost 3; bases outside the gene matches: 7. The germline V gene encodes CDR1 SGHTA and CDR2 FQGNSA. The CDR3 length is 16 residues. The CDR3 loop reads CASSLQVREGYNEQFF. The CDR3 coding sequence is TGTGCCAGCAGCTTACAGGTCAGGGAGGGCTACAATGAGCAGTTCTTC.

This CDR3 reads CASGGPASGVTYEQYF. CDR3 coding DNA: TGTGCCAGCGGGGGACCAGCTAGCGGGGTCACCTACGAGCAGTACTTC. This sequence joins TRBV6-6 and TRBJ2-7; 9 bases align to TRBD2. This CDR3 spans 16 amino acids. Per the germline V gene, CDR1 is MNHNY and CDR2 is SVGAGI (reference sequence). Trimming removed 8 bases from V and 2 bases from J; junction bases left unmatched: 13.

The chain joins TRBV5-1 to TRBJ1-3; D gene ambiguous. CDR3 length: 17 residues. Between the trimmed V and J ends, which lost 0 bases and 0 bases, there was a span of 13 bases. Germline loops: CDR1 SGHRS, CDR2 YFSETQ. Here the CDR3 reads CASSLGEAGSSGNTIYF. The CDR3 coding sequence is TGCGCCAGCAGCTTGGGGGAGGCCGGGAGCTCTGGAAACACCATATATTTT.

The rearrangement uses TRBV5-1 and TRBJ2-5, with D maybe TRBD2 (5 bases). Trimming removed 4 bases from V and 3 bases from J, with 13 bases in between. Looked up from germline, CDR1 is SGHRS and CDR2 is YFSETQ. This CDR3 has 14 residues. The DNA for the CDR3 is TGCGCCAGCAGCAAGGGAGAGGCGGAAGAGACCCAGTACTTC. Translation gives CASSKGEAEETQYF.

The V gene is TRBV5-1, the J gene TRBJ1-6; possibly TRBD1 for D (5 bases). The CDR3 covers 15 residues. The V end lost 0 bases, the J end lost 9 bases, and 13 bases lay between the germline ends. The germline V gene has CDR1 SGHRS and CDR2 YFSETQ. The CDR3 DNA sequence: TGCGCCAGCAGCTTGGCGGACGGCGGGGCTTCACCCCTCCACTTT. Translated: CASSLADGGASPLHF.

The chain uses TRBV7-3 and TRBJ2-2; TRBD2 is a possible D gene (6 bases). Germline V gene lookup returns CDR1 SGHTA and CDR2 FQGTGA. The V and J ends lost 0 bases and 6 bases respectively, with 14 bases between them. The CDR3 loop spans 16 amino acids. CDR3 DNA: TGTGCCAGCAGCTTAACCCGGGTTACGGGGGCCGGGGAGCTGTTTTTT. It is translated as CASSLTRVTGAGELFF.

The chain is built from TRBV6-2 or TRBV6-3 and TRBJ2-6; possibly TRBD2 for D (5 bases). Trimming left V 4 bases short and J 1 base short, with 14 bases between. This CDR3 has 17 residues. The germline V gene encodes CDR1 MNHEY and CDR2 SVGEGT. CDR3 nucleotide sequence: TGTGCCAGCAGTTCCCCGAGAGGGCCGTCTGGGGCCAACGTCCTGACTTTC. This gives the protein CASSSPRGPSGANVLTF.

About this clone: Within the sample, other DNA sequences also encode this same CDR3. This chain links TRBV5-1 with TRBJ2-5; tentative D call: TRBD2 (6 bases). Germline loops: CDR1 SGHRS, CDR2 YFSETQ. The ends were cut back, 2 bases at V and 2 bases at J, with 10 bases in the middle. CDR3 size: 14 residues. The CDR3 is CASSLVAAQETQYF. Written as DNA, the CDR3 is TGCGCCAGCAGCTTAGTAGCGGCACAAGAGACCCAGTACTTC.

The genes are TRBV6-5 and TRBJ2-7; 8 bases are shared with TRBD2. V gave up 0 bases and J gave up 4 bases; unmatched junction bases: 5. The CDR3 has 15 residues. From germline, CDR1 is MNHEY and CDR2 SVGAGI. CDR3 sequence: CASSYSSREGYEQYF. The CDR3 DNA is TGTGCCAGCAGTTACTCCAGTCGGGAGGGATACGAGCAGTACTTC.

The chain couples TRBV7-6 to TRBJ2-3; D perhaps matches TRBD1 (6 bases). V shed 5 bases and J shed 2 bases, with 23 bases lying between them. CDR3 length equals 18 residues. Looked up from germline, CDR1 is SGHVS and CDR2 is FNYEAQ. CDR3 nucleotide sequence: TGTGCCAGCAGCGTAATTACCGGACAGCCTATCAACACAGATACGCAGTATTTT. Its translation: CASSVITGQPINTDTQYF.

V gene TRBV28 combines with J gene TRBJ2-7; no clear D gene. Per germline, CDR1 MDHEN and CDR2 SYDVKM. This CDR3 has 15 residues. V lost 6 bases and J 2 bases, leaving 17 bases between the germline ends. The DNA of the CDR3 is TGTGCCAGCAGCCTTGTGCTTACCTCGGCCTACGAGCAGTACTTC. Translated: CASSLVLTSAYEQYF.

The chain joins TRBV5-4 to TRBJ2-5, with 12 positions matching TRBD1. The CDR3 sequence is 17 residues long. The V and J ends lost 4 bases and 1 base, in that order; junction bases with no gene match: 8. The germline CDR1 and CDR2 sequences are SGHNT and YYREEE (reference sequence). The CDR3 DNA follows: TGTGCCAGCAGCGCCGGGACAGGGGGCGGGGGCCAAGAGACCCAGTACTTC. Translation: CASSAGTGGGGQETQYF.

The chain joins TRBV4-1 to TRBJ2-1; D perhaps matches TRBD2 (6 bases). Germline CDR1 and CDR2: MGHRA and YSYEKL. The germline V and J ends were trimmed by 0 bases and 3 bases, with 9 bases remaining between them. The CDR3 contains 15 residues. The CDR3 reads CASSQDGGFYNEQFF. Written as DNA, the CDR3 is TGCGCCAGCAGCCAAGATGGAGGGTTCTACAATGAGCAGTTCTTC.

This chain connects TRBV19 to TRBJ2-1; D is ambiguous. V was pared by 1 base and J by 6 bases, with 7 bases between. The germline V gene encodes CDR1 LNHDA and CDR2 SQIVND (reference sequence). The CDR3 is made up of 13 amino acids. For the CDR3, the DNA is TGTGCCAGTAGTATAGCGGGTCCCAATGAGCAGTTCTTC. It is translated as CASSIAGPNEQFF.

In its sample, this clone was seen once. This rearrangement joins TRBV6-5 to TRBJ1-4; 7 nucleotides align to TRBD1. The germline gives CDR1 MNHEY, CDR2 SVGAGI. The CDR3 totals 15 residues. After removal of 6 bases from V and 8 bases from J, the junction contained 12 bases not matched to a gene. The DNA for the CDR3 is TGTGCCAGCAGGGGATACGGGACAGTGGAGGAAAAACTGTTTTTT. It codes for CASRGYGTVEEKLFF.

This sequence joins TRBV5-5 and TRBJ1-6; 9 bases match TRBD1. V lost 4 bases, J lost 9 bases, and 11 bases stayed unmatched. The CDR3 is made up of 16 amino acids. Germline V gene lookup returns CDR1 SGHKS and CDR2 YYEKEE (reference sequence). The CDR3 coding sequence is TGTGCCAGCAGCCTATACTCCGGGACAGGGAGTTCACCCCTCCACTTT. This translates into CASSLYSGTGSSPLHF.

The rearrangement uses TRBV6-6 and TRBJ2-7; D perhaps matches TRBD2 (7 bases). Trimming removed 5 bases at V and 7 bases at J, with 9 bases between. CDR1 MNHNY and CDR2 SVGAGI come from the germline V gene (reference sequence). The CDR3 has 11 residues. The CDR3 loop is CASSSGTEQYF. The CDR3 DNA is TGTGCCAGCAGTAGCGGGACAGAGCAGTACTTC.

The chain has TRBV11-2 and TRBJ2-7; 7 positions agree with TRBD1. Germline V CDR1 and CDR2: SGHAT, FQNNGV. This CDR3 contains 13 residues. The ends lost 6 bases at V and 2 bases at J; junction bases unmatched: 4. This CDR3 reads CASRRDSTYEQYF. CDR3 DNA: TGTGCCAGCAGGAGGGACAGTACCTACGAGCAGTACTTC. Looking up the rest from reference TRBV11-2 and TRBJ2-7 gives the full variable domain: EAGVAQSPRYKIIEKRQSVAFWCNPISGHATLYWYQQILGQGPKLLIQFQNNGVVDDSQLPKDRFSAERLKGVDSTLKIQPAKLEDSAVYLCASRRDSTYEQYFGPGTRLTVT.

Written as DNA, the CDR3 is TGTGCCAGCAGCCAGACAGAGGAAAAACTGTTTTTT. Its translation: CASSQTEEKLFF. V gene TRBV3-1 (or the pseudogene TRBV3-2) combines with J gene TRBJ1-4, with D perhaps TRBD1 (5 bases). The CDR3 consists of 12 residues. The V gene lost 3 bases and the J gene lost 8 bases, with 7 bases spanning the gap. CDR1 LGHDT and CDR2 YNNKEL come from the germline V gene (reference sequence).

The chain has TRBV29-1 and TRBJ1-4; tentatively, D is TRBD1 (6 bases). The CDR3 has 14 residues. V was cut by 4 bases and J by 0 bases, with 9 bases left in between. Germline V gives CDR1 SQVTM, CDR2 ANQGSEA. Here the CDR3 DNA reads TGCAGCGTTGCAGGGGCTGCAACTAATGAAAAACTGTTTTTT. The encoded protein is CSVAGAATNEKLFF.

The chain couples TRBV7-6 to TRBJ2-1; D is unclear. The germline V gene has CDR1 SGHVS and CDR2 FNYEAQ. V lost 4 bases, J lost 9 bases, and 10 bases lay in between. The CDR3 is made up of 12 amino acids. CDR3 nucleotide sequence: TGTGCCAGCAGCTATCTGCGGAGTGAGCAGTTCTTC. This codes for CASSYLRSEQFF.

J is TRBJ2-1 and V is TRBV28; TRBD2 is a possible D gene (5 bases). V lost 4 bases and J lost 7, with 26 bases in between. The CDR3 is 18 amino acids. CDR1 is MDHEN and CDR2 is SYDVKM in the germline V gene. For the CDR3, the DNA is TGTGCCAGCAGTTCCCTCTGGCCCCCTGGCGGGTTGGAAAATGAGCAGTTCTTC. Translating gives CASSSLWPPGGLENEQFF.

This rearrangement joins TRBV29-1 to TRBJ2-7, with 13 bases lining up with TRBD2. The CDR3 loop spans 15 amino acids. V dropped 1 base and J dropped 4; count of bases not matched to a gene: 4. Germline V CDR1 and CDR2: SQVTM, ANQGSEA. CDR3 loop: CSVEVWTSGSYEQYF. As DNA, the CDR3 is TGCAGCGTTGAAGTTTGGACTAGCGGGAGTTACGAGCAGTACTTC.

The chain recombines TRBV15 with TRBJ2-1; tentatively, D is TRBD2 (6 bases). Germline V gene data show CDR1 as LNHNV and CDR2 as YYDKDF (reference sequence). This CDR3 has 13 residues. V was pared by 6 bases and J by 9 bases, with 15 bases between. The CDR3 coding sequence is TGTGCCACCAGTAGCGGAGAGGTCGGTGAGCAGTTCTTC. Protein: CATSSGEVGEQFF.

The rearrangement links TRBV5-1 to TRBJ2-7, with 15 bases matching TRBD2. This CDR3 region has 18 residues. Germline V gives CDR1 SGHRS, CDR2 YFSETQ. J lost 2 bases, V lost 4 bases, and 10 bases had no gene match. The CDR3 sequence: CASSDTGLAGGNPYEQYF. CDR3 sequence (DNA): TGCGCCAGCAGCGACACGGGACTAGCGGGAGGAAATCCCTACGAGCAGTACTTC.

This chain connects TRBV30 to TRBJ1-1; D is perhaps TRBD1 (6 bases). The germline V gene encodes CDR1 GTSNPN and CDR2 SVGIG (reference sequence). CDR3 size: 13 residues. The V end lost 1 base, the J end lost 5 bases, and 11 bases lay between the germline ends. CDR3 DNA: TGTGCCTGGAGTGGCGGGGGCTCTACTGAAGCTTTCTTT. Amino acids: CAWSGGGSTEAFF.